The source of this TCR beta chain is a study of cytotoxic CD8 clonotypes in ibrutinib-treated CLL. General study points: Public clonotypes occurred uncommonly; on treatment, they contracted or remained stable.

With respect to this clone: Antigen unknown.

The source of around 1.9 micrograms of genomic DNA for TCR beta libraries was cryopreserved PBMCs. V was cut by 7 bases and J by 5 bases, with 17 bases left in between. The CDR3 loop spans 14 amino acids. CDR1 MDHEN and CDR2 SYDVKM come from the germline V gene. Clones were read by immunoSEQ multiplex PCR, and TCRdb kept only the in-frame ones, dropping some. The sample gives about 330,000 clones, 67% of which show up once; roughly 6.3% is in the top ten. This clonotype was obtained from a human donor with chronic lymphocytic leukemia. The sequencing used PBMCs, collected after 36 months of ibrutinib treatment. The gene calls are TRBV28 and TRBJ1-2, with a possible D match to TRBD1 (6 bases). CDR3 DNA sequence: TGTGCCAGCATTCCTGACAGGAGCGGTTATGGCTACACCTTC. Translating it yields CASIPDRSGYGYTF.